This TCR beta chain emerged from a study of T cells after yellow fever vaccination. About the study: Libraries from low-cell-number fractions were prepared with the SMART-Seq v4 Ultra Low Input RNA kit.

The 5'RACE template-switching step produced TCR cDNA and added a universal primer site and UMIs. TCRdb re-called the 5' RACE reads through MiXCR, storing one row per CDR3 protein. The sample comprises about 360,000 distinct CDR3 sequences, under 7.5% of which are singletons, and 15% rests with the top ten. In the case of this clonotype: What it binds is not known.

Whole-study findings and limits: Although most clonotypes did not, a small share appeared in both CD4 and CD8 compartments. FACS-sorted repertoires could harbor abundant contaminating bulk-population clonotypes.

CDR3 length: 13 residues. Germline loops: CDR1 DFQATT, CDR2 SNEGSKA (reference sequence). Trimming cost V 6 bases and J 2 bases; bases outside gene matches: 3. This rearrangement joins TRBV20-1 to TRBJ1-5, with 8 bases that match TRBD1. This material consisted of PBMCs, taken 5 days after the yellow fever booster vaccination. This TCR derives from a man aged 25-40 years who received the YFV17D yellow fever vaccine. Here the CDR3 DNA reads TGCAGTGCCTCACAGGGGGGCAATCAGCCCCAGCATTTT. This translates into CSASQGGNQPQHF.